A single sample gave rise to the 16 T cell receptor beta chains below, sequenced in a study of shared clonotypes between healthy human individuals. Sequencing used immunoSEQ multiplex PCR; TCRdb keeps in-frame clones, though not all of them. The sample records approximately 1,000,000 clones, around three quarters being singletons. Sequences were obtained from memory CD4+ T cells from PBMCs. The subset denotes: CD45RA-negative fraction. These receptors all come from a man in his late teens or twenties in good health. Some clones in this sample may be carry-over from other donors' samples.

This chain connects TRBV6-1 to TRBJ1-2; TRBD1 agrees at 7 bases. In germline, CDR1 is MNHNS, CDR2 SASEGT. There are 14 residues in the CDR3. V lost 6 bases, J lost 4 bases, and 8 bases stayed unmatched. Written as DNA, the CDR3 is TGTGCCAGCAGCCCGAGGGGGGACAGCTATGGCTACACCTTC. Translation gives CASSPRGDSYGYTF.

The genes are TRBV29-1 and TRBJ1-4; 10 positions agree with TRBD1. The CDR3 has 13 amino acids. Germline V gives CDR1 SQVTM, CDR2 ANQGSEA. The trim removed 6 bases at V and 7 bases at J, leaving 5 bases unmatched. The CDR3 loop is CSVRTGGAEKLFF. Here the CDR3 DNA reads TGCAGCGTCCGGACAGGGGGGGCTGAAAAACTGTTTTTT.

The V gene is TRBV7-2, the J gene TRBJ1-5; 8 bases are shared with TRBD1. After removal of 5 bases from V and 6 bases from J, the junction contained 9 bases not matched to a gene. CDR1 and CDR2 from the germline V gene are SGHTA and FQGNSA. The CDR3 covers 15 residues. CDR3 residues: CASSRSGQGGQPQHF. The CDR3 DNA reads TGTGCCAGCAGCCGATCTGGACAGGGCGGTCAGCCCCAGCATTTT.

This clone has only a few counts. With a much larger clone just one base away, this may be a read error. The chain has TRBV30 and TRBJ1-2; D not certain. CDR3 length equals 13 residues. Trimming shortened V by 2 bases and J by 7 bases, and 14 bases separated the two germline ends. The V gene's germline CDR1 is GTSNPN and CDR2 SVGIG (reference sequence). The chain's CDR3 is CAWSLIATLGYTF. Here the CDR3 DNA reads TGTGCCTGGAGTCTTATCGCAACACTTGGCTACACCTTC.

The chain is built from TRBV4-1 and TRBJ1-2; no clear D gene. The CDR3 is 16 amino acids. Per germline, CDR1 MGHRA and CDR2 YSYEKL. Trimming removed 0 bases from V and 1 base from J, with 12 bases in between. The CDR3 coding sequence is TGCGCCAGCAGCCAAGATTCAGGCGGATTTAACTATGGCTACACCTTC. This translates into CASSQDSGGFNYGYTF.

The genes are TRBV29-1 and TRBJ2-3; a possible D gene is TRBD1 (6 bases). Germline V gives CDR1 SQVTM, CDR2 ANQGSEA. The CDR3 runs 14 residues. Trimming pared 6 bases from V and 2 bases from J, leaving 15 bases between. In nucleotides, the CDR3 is TGCAGCGTCCCCATGGGGACAAACACAGATACGCAGTATTTT. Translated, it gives CSVPMGTNTDTQYF.

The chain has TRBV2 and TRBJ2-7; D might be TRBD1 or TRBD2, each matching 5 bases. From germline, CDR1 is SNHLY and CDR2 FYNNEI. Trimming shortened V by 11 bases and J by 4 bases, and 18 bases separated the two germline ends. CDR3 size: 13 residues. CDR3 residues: CAYLGDHLYEQYF. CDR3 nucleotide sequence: TGTGCCTACTTAGGGGACCACTTGTACGAGCAGTACTTC.

The CDR3 spells CASSIAGTGDNQPQHF. The CDR3 bases are TGTGCCAGTAGTATCGCCGGGACAGGGGACAATCAGCCCCAGCATTTT. The chain uses TRBV19 and TRBJ1-5; 10 nucleotides match TRBD1. This CDR3 comprises 16 residues. Germline V gene data show CDR1 as LNHDA and CDR2 as SQIVND (reference sequence). Losses at the gene ends were 3 bases for V and 3 bases for J; bases not matched to a gene: 5.

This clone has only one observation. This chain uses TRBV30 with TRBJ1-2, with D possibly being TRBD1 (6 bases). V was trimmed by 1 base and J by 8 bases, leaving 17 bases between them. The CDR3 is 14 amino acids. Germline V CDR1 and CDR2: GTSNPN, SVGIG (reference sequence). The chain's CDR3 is CAWSASGQSWGYTF. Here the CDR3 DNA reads TGTGCCTGGAGTGCCAGTGGACAGTCTTGGGGCTACACCTTC.

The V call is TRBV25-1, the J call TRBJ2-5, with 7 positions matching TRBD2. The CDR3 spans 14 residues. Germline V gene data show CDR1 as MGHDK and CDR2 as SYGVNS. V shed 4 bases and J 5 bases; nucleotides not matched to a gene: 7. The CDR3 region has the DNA TGTGCCAGCAGTGTAGGCGGGAGCGCTGAGACCCAGTACTTC. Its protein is CASSVGGSAETQYF.

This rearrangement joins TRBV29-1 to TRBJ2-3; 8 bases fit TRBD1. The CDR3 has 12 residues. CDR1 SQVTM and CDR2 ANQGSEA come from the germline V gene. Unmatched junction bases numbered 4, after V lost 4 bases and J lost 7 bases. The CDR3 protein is CSVAQGAYTQYF. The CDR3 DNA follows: TGCAGCGTTGCTCAGGGGGCATATACGCAGTATTTT.

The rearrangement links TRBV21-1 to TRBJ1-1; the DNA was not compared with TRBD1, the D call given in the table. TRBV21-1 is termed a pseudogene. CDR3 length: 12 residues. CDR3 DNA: TGTGCCACCGGACAGGGGTGCACTGAAGCTTTCTTT. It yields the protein CATGQGCTEAFF.

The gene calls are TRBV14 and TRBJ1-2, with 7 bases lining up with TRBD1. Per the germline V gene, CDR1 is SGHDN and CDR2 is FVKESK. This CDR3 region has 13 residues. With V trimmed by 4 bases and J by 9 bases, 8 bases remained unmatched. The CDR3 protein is CASSLTRDSRYTF. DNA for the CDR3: TGTGCCAGCAGCCTAACCAGGGACAGCCGCTACACCTTC.

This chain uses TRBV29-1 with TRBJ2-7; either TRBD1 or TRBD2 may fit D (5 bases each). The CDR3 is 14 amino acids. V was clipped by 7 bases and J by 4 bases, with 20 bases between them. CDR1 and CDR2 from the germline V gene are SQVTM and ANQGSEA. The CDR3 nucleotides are TGCAGCGCACTCTTAACCTCGGGGCGTTACGAGCAGTACTTC. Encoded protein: CSALLTSGRYEQYF.

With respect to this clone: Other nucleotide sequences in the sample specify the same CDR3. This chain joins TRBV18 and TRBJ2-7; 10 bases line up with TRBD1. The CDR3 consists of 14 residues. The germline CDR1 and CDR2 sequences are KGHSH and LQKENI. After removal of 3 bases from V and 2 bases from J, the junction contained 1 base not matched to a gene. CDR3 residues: CASSPGQGAYEQYF. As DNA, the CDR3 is TGTGCCAGCTCACCTGGACAGGGGGCCTACGAGCAGTACTTC.

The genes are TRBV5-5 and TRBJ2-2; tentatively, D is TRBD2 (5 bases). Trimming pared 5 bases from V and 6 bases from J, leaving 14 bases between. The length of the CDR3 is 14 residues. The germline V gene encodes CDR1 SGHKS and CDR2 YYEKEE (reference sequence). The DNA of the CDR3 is TGTGCCAGCAGTTTTAGGGAGCCTGCCGGGGAGCTGTTTTTT. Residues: CASSFREPAGELFF. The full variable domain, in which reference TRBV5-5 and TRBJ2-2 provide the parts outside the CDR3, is DAGVTQSPTHLIKTRGQQVTLRCSPISGHKSVSWYQQVLGQGPQFIFQYYEKEERGRGNFPDRFSARQFPNYSSELNVNALLLGDSALYLCASSFREPAGELFFGEGSRLTVL.